The next 23 T cell receptor beta chains were all read from a single sample in a study of T cells expressing NK-cell markers. TCRdb reprocessed the 5' RACE reads, keeping one entry per CDR3 protein, no DNA. Its table lists about 110,000 distinct CDR3 sequences. The sequenced sample consisted of blood T cells: a sorted CD56 or NKG2C T cell subset, CD4+ or CD8+ T cells, or bulk PBMC T cells (not recorded which). The origin of the receptors is a woman aged 18 to 75 in good health.

The chain has TRBV28 and TRBJ2-1. The germline CDR1 and CDR2 sequences are MDHEN and SYDVKM. There are 13 residues in the CDR3. The chain's CDR3 is CASSYENYNEQFF.

V gene TRBV7-9 combines with J gene TRBJ2-1. Germline V gives CDR1 SEHNR, CDR2 FQNEAQ (reference sequence). The CDR3 sequence is 16 residues long. CDR3 in amino acids: CASSLGVAGSYNEQFF.

The V and J genes are TRBV27 and TRBJ2-1. The length of the CDR3 is 15 residues. Per the germline V gene, CDR1 is MNHEY and CDR2 is SMNVEV (reference sequence). This chain's CDR3 is CASSPVTSSYNEQFF.

The chain recombines TRBV19 with TRBJ1-1; TCRdb outputs TRBD1, but without DNA this stays unchecked. CDR1 and CDR2 from the germline V gene are LNHDA and SQIVND (reference sequence). The CDR3 has 12 residues. The CDR3: CASSIAGAERLF. Looking up the rest from reference TRBV19 and TRBJ1-1 gives the full variable domain: DGGITQSPKYLFRKEGQNVTLSCEQNLNHDAMYWYRQDPGQGLRLIYYSQIVNDFQKGDIAEGYSVSREKKESFPLTVTSAQKNPTAFYLCASSIAGAERLFGQGTRLTVV.

The rearrangement uses TRBV20-1 and TRBJ2-7. This CDR3 is 14 amino acids long. CDR1 is DFQATT, CDR2 SNEGSKA, per germline (reference sequence). The CDR3 sequence: CSARVKIQLYEQYF.

The chain is built from TRBV19 and TRBJ1-4; absent DNA, TCRdb's TRBD1 call cannot be checked. Germline lookup yields CDR1 LNHDA and CDR2 SQIVND (reference sequence). The CDR3 runs to 11 residues. The CDR3 protein is CATRSNEKLFF.

The rearrangement joins TRBV10-3 to TRBJ2-1; the TRBD1 assignment by TCRdb is unverifiable without DNA. CDR1 and CDR2 from the germline V gene are ENHRY and SYGVKD. This CDR3 has 17 amino acids. Here the CDR3 reads CAISESPGQGPYNEQFF.

The chain combines TRBV6-2 or TRBV6-3 with TRBJ2-1; TCRdb outputs TRBD1, but without DNA this stays unchecked. The CDR3 loop spans 15 amino acids. The germline V gene encodes CDR1 MNHEY and CDR2 SVGEGT. This CDR3 is CASSLWRTGHNEQFF.

CDR3 protein: CASSYSREGGNEQFF. The V gene is TRBV6-2 or TRBV6-3, the J gene TRBJ2-1; as DNA is missing, the TRBD2 call by TCRdb cannot be tested. The germline V gene has CDR1 MNHEY and CDR2 SVGEGT. The CDR3 totals 15 residues.

The chain links TRBV28 to TRBJ2-3; with no DNA, the TCRdb D assignment of TRBD1 cannot be verified. Per germline, CDR1 MDHEN and CDR2 SYDVKM. The CDR3 spans 15 residues. CDR3 residues: CASSLGQGYTDTQYF. Complete variable domain (other parts from reference TRBV28 and TRBJ2-3): DVKVTQSSRYLVKRTGEKVFLECVQDMDHENMFWYRQDPGLGLRLIYFSYDVKMKEKGDIPEGYSVSREKKERFSLILESASTNQTSMYLCASSLGQGYTDTQYFGPGTRLTVL.

The chain carries TRBV4-3 and TRBJ2-2. Germline lookup yields CDR1 LGHNA and CDR2 YSLEER. The length of the CDR3 is 12 residues. This chain's CDR3 is CASSQEPGELFF.

This chain links TRBV12-5 with TRBJ2-1; lacking DNA, the TRBD1 call made by TCRdb goes unchecked. The CDR3 spans 16 residues. Germline V CDR1 and CDR2: LGHNT, FRNRAP. CDR3 loop: CASGLVGDRGRHEQFF.

The V call is TRBV20-1, the J call TRBJ2-5; lacking DNA, the TRBD2 call made by TCRdb goes unchecked. The germline CDR1 and CDR2 sequences are DFQATT and SNEGSKA (reference sequence). The CDR3 contains 13 residues. This CDR3 is CSANPRELVTQYF.

The J gene is TRBJ1-3, the V gene TRBV4-1; with no DNA, the TCRdb D assignment of TRBD1 cannot be verified. The CDR3 is made up of 14 amino acids. The germline V gene encodes CDR1 MGHRA and CDR2 YSYEKL. CDR3 amino acids: CASSGQGAENTIYF.

The chain has TRBV21-1 and TRBJ2-5; absent DNA, TCRdb's TRBD1 call cannot be checked. TRBV21-1 is a known pseudogene. The CDR3 covers 16 residues. The CDR3 sequence is CASSKAGSGAEETQYF.

The V gene is TRBV12-3 or TRBV12-4, the J gene TRBJ2-5; TCRdb names TRBD1, which stays unverified in the absence of DNA. The CDR3 spans 14 residues. CDR3: CASTSWGTEETQYF.

This rearrangement joins TRBV12-5 to TRBJ2-1. The CDR3 has 14 amino acids. The germline V gene encodes CDR1 LGHNT and CDR2 FRNRAP. CDR3 sequence: CASGLVYSYNEQFF.

The rearrangement joins TRBV18 to TRBJ2-7; TCRdb selects TRBD1, and the lack of DNA leaves this call unchecked. The CDR3 totals 16 residues. CDR1 and CDR2 from the germline V gene are KGHSH and LQKENI. CDR3 residues: CASSPPPGQGAYEQYF.

V is TRBV4-2 and J is TRBJ1-2. The CDR3 sequence is 12 residues long. Germline V lookup: CDR1 LGHNA, CDR2 YNFKEQ. This CDR3 reads CAISTINYGYTF.

The J gene is TRBJ1-1, the V gene TRBV12-3 or TRBV12-4; the TCRdb D gene call, TRBD1, has no DNA to confirm it. CDR3 length equals 13 residues. CDR3 sequence reads: CASSSGTPTEAFF.

The chain joins TRBV5-8 to TRBJ2-1; TCRdb returns TRBD1, unconfirmable since there is no DNA. The V gene's germline CDR1 is SGHTS and CDR2 YDEGEE. The CDR3 is 16 amino acids. The CDR3: CASTPPVRVSYNEQFF.

V usage is TRBV3-1 and J usage is TRBJ1-5. Per the germline V gene, CDR1 is LGHDT and CDR2 is YNNKEL (reference sequence). The length of the CDR3 is 15 residues. Here the CDR3 reads CASSQDFGLNQPQHF.

The genes are TRBV4-1 and TRBJ2-1; checking the TCRdb D call of TRBD1 is not possible without DNA. The length of the CDR3 is 19 residues. Germline loops: CDR1 MGHRA, CDR2 YSYEKL. CDR3 amino acids: CASSQEGGLMGYAYNEQFF.